These T cell receptor beta chains were read from a single sample in a study of cytomegalovirus exposure and HLA in healthy donors. TCRdb's table, derived via immunoSEQ multiplex PCR, lists solely in-frame clones and lacks some. The table has 95,000 to 110,000 clones, 60% to 80% seen once. What was sequenced was PBMCs. The source of these receptors is a man between 60 and 70 years old in good health and CMV-seropositive. CDR3s include the opening cysteine and the closing phenylalanine or tryptophan. A D gene is named only where the DNA matches it firmly. The listing skips clone size in some rows; elsewhere it reads once, few, many or a size class.

>TRBV9|15|TRBJ1-3|.|.
CASSVGGNGGNTIYF
TGTGCCAGCAGCGTAGGAGGGAATGGTGGAAACACCATATATTTT
>TRBV6-1|12|TRBJ1-1|.|few
CASRGQNTEAFF
TGTGCCAGCAGGGGACAGAACACTGAAGCTTTCTTT
>TRBV15|16|TRBJ2-1|TRBD2|.
CATSRDTAGGPNEQFF
TGTGCCACCAGCAGAGATACCGCGGGGGGCCCCAATGAGCAGTTCTTC
>TRBV9|14|TRBJ2-1|TRBD1|once
CASSVVTGGNEQFF
TGTGCCAGCAGCGTAGTAACAGGGGGGAATGAGCAGTTCTTC
>TRBV11-2|18|TRBJ1-1|TRBD1|once
CASSFVPREGAVDTEAFF
TGTGCCAGCAGCTTCGTTCCTAGAGAGGGGGCGGTGGACACTGAAGCTTTCTTT
>TRBV5-1|15|TRBJ2-1|TRBD2|.
CASRPGTSSYNEQFF
TGCGCCAGCAGACCCGGGACTAGTTCCTACAATGAGCAGTTCTTC
>TRBV9|15|TRBJ2-1|.|.
CASSVGRGKNNEQFF
TGTGCCAGCAGCGTAGGGCGGGGTAAGAACAATGAGCAGTTCTTC
>TRBV19|16|TRBJ1-2|.|.
CASSIVVGVQSGGYTF
TGTGCCAGTAGTATAGTAGTCGGAGTCCAAAGTGGTGGCTACACCTTC
>TRBV7-6|11|TRBJ1-1|.|.
CASSSGREAFF
TGTGCCAGCAGCTCAGGCCGTGAAGCTTTCTTT
>TRBV6-6|15|TRBJ2-6|TRBD1|.
CASRQGATGANVLTF
TGTGCCAGTCGACAGGGGGCGACTGGGGCCAACGTCCTGACTTTC
>TRBV9|14|TRBJ2-3|.|.
CASSPRDSGITQYF
TGTGCCAGCAGCCCGCGGGACAGCGGAATTACGCAGTATTTT
>TRBV5-1|14|TRBJ2-3|.|once
CASSLVGATDTQYF
TGCGCCAGCAGCTTGGTTGGGGCAACAGATACGCAGTATTTT
>TRBV11-2|16|TRBJ2-4|.|.
CASSLERPAENYIQYF
TGTGCCAGCAGCTTAGAACGCCCAGCGGAGAACTACATTCAGTACTTC
>TRBV28|15|TRBJ2-3|.|.
CASADLHGTRDTQYF
TGTGCCAGCGCCGACCTCCATGGGACAAGAGATACGCAGTATTTT
>TRBV9|16|TRBJ2-1|TRBD2|.
CASSETGGADYNEQFF
TGTGCCAGCAGCGAGACCGGGGGGGCCGACTACAATGAGCAGTTCTTC
>TRBV19|13|TRBJ1-5|.|few
CASSRTSNQPQHF
TGTGCCAGTAGCCGGACAAGCAATCAGCCCCAGCATTTT
>TRBV5-1|15|TRBJ2-7|TRBD2|few
CASSRKRGGGDEQYF
TGCGCCAGCAGCCGTAAGCGGGGGGGCGGCGACGAGCAGTACTTC